These 23 T cell receptor beta chains were sequenced from one sample in a study of CD8 T cells in Susac syndrome. A quantity of 0.5 to 1 ug RNA underwent reverse transcription using random hexamers. TCRdb reprocessed the immunoSEQ multiplex PCR reads with MiXCR, giving one entry per CDR3 protein. The sample holds about 140,000 distinct CDR3 sequences, over 90% seen once. Material for sequencing was CD4+ T cells from PBMCs. The receptor set was obtained from a human donor with Susac syndrome.

The chain combines TRBV4-2 with TRBJ2-1, with 9 bases that match TRBD2. CDR1 and CDR2 (germline): LGHNA, YNFKEQ. This CDR3 is 16 amino acids long. V shed 1 base and J 6 bases; nucleotides not matched to a gene: 7. CDR3 nucleotide sequence: TGTGCCAGCAGCCAAGGGGCGGGAGGGCCGGCCAATGAGCAGTTCTTC. It codes for CASSQGAGGPANEQFF.

The chain uses TRBV4-1 and TRBJ2-2; D is possibly TRBD2 (7 bases). Deletions cut 1 base from V and 1 base from J, with 22 bases between. The CDR3 covers 20 residues. The V gene's germline CDR1 is MGHRA and CDR2 YSYEKL. The CDR3 bases are TGCGCCAGCAGCCAAGGGCCCCTCACCGCGGGGGCAAGGAACACCGGGGAGCTGTTTTTT. This codes for CASSQGPLTAGARNTGELFF.

This clonotype showed up just a few times. V usage is TRBV11-1 and J usage is TRBJ1-1; 7 positions match TRBD1. Germline V lookup: CDR1 SGHAT, CDR2 FQDESV (reference sequence). V gave up 4 bases and J gave up 3 bases; unmatched junction bases: 8. The CDR3 length is 15 residues. Written as DNA, the CDR3 is TGTGCCAGCAGCTCACACGCCAGGGGGGACACTGAAGCTTTCTTT. Encoded protein: CASSSHARGDTEAFF.

CDR3 coding DNA: TGTGCCAGCAGCTTAGCCCGAGAGAGATCCGGGGAGCTGTTTTTT. It is translated as CASSLARERSGELFF. This chain links TRBV7-2 with TRBJ2-2; D remains unclear. V shed 0 bases and J shed 6 bases, with 11 bases lying between them. Germline-derived CDR1 and CDR2 are SGHTA and FQGNSA. The CDR3 loop spans 15 amino acids. The full variable domain, its missing parts supplied by reference TRBV7-2 and TRBJ2-2, is GAGVSQSPSNKVTEKGKDVELRCDPISGHTALYWYRQSLGQGLEFLIYFQGNSAPDKSGLPSDRFSAERTGGSVSTLTIQRTQQEDSAVYLCASSLARERSGELFFGEGSRLTVL.

The chain recombines TRBV29-1 with TRBJ2-7; 7 nucleotides match TRBD1. Germline values: CDR1 SQVTM, CDR2 ANQGSEA. CDR3 size: 13 residues. The V and J ends lost 5 bases and 7 bases, in that order; junction bases with no gene match: 11. The CDR3 reads CSVSTGFVREQYF. CDR3 nucleotides: TGCAGCGTTTCGACAGGGTTCGTCCGGGAGCAGTACTTC.

As regards this clonotype: A junction end diverges from the germline sequence, so it may reflect a read error. The V and J genes are TRBV5-6 and TRBJ1-4; D unresolved. Germline CDR1 and CDR2: SGHDT and YYEEEE. This CDR3 is built from 13 residues. This chain's CDR3 is CASSLYRRSGKLF. As DNA, the CDR3 is TGTGCCAGCAGCTTGTATAGGAGGTCGGGGAAGCTGTTT.

The chain has TRBV30 and TRBJ2-5, with D maybe TRBD1 (5 bases). With 2 bases removed from V and 2 bases from J, the gap between germline ends came to 9 bases. CDR3 size: 13 residues. In germline, CDR1 is GTSNPN, CDR2 SVGIG (reference sequence). The CDR3 DNA reads TGTGCCTGGAGTTGGACATCTCAAGAGACCCAGTACTTC. Translating it yields CAWSWTSQETQYF.

The chain has TRBV11-2 and TRBJ2-2; D ambiguous. V lost 1 base to trimming and J lost 3 bases, with 9 bases between them. CDR1 and CDR2 (germline): SGHAT, FQNNGV. CDR3 length equals 15 residues. CDR3 nucleotides: TGTGCCAGCAGCTTAGCCGTATTCTACACCGGGGAGCTGTTTTTT. Protein sequence: CASSLAVFYTGELFF.

This chain links TRBV5-6 with TRBJ2-7; D uncertain. CDR3 size: 12 residues. Germline-derived CDR1 and CDR2 are SGHDT and YYEEEE. V gave up 5 bases and J gave up 1 base, with 7 bases separating them. The CDR3 nucleotides are TGTGCCAGCAGAAGGCAGTCCTACGAGCAGTACTTC. Translating it yields CASRRQSYEQYF. Variable domain in full (rest from reference TRBV5-6 and TRBJ2-7): DAGVTQSPTHLIKTRGQQVTLRCSPKSGHDTVSWYQQALGQGPQFIFQYYEEEERQRGNFPDRFSGHQFPNYSSELNVNALLLGDSALYLCASRRQSYEQYFGPGTRLTVT.

This chain connects TRBV12-3 or TRBV12-4 to TRBJ2-1; D is possibly TRBD2 (5 bases). V gave up 7 bases and J gave up 8 bases, with 12 bases separating them. The CDR3 spans 12 residues. As DNA, the CDR3 is TGTGCCAGCACCCCGGACTTGCATGAGCAGTTCTTC. Amino acid sequence: CASTPDLHEQFF.

The chain has TRBV9 and TRBJ2-7, with 9 bases fitting TRBD2. CDR3 length: 15 residues. V was clipped by 0 bases and J by 2 bases; unmatched bases: 3. From germline, CDR1 is SGDLS and CDR2 YYNGEE. The CDR3 region has the DNA TGTGCCAGCAGCGTAGGGGCTAGCGGGACCTACGAGCAGTACTTC. This codes for CASSVGASGTYEQYF.

This clonotype showed up just once. The gene calls are TRBV3-1 and TRBJ1-1; D call uncertain. The germline V gene encodes CDR1 LGHDT and CDR2 YNNKEL (reference sequence). V lost 0 bases and J lost 8, with 10 bases in between. This CDR3 has 13 amino acids. As DNA, the CDR3 is TGTGCCAGCAGCCAAGATCTAAAGGCCGAAGCTTTCTTT. Translated: CASSQDLKAEAFF.

The CDR3 coding sequence is TGCAGTGCTCCTCGAGGGCAGGGGGGTAGCGAGCAGTACTTC. Translated, it gives CSAPRGQGGSEQYF. The chain links TRBV20-1 to TRBJ2-7; weak D call: TRBD1 (7 bases). In germline, CDR1 is DFQATT, CDR2 SNEGSKA (reference sequence). The germline V and J ends were trimmed by 5 bases and 6 bases, with 20 bases remaining between them. There are 14 residues in the CDR3.

This clonotype was counted between two and nine times. The CDR3 nucleotides read TGTGCCAGCAGCCGACTAGGGGGGCAAGAGACCCAGTACTTC. Translation gives CASSRLGGQETQYF. The rearrangement links TRBV3-1 to TRBJ2-5; D is perhaps TRBD1 or TRBD2 (6 bases each). The CDR3 covers 14 residues. From germline, CDR1 is LGHDT and CDR2 YNNKEL (reference sequence). V lost 4 bases to trimming and J lost 2 bases, with 11 bases between them.

CDR3 sequence reads: CASSLDRGLDYGYTF. The DNA for the CDR3 is TGTGCCAGCTCACTTGACAGGGGCCTGGACTATGGCTACACCTTC. The chain employs TRBV18 and TRBJ1-2, with 8 bases aligning to TRBD1. Germline V gives CDR1 KGHSH, CDR2 LQKENI. J gave up 3 bases and V 4 bases, and 7 bases lay outside the gene matches. The CDR3 spans 15 residues.

The chain links TRBV2 to TRBJ1-6, with TRBD1 matching 8 bases. Germline trimming cut 6 bases from V and 10 bases from J; bases unmatched to any gene: 8. The length of the CDR3 is 14 residues. CDR1 SNHLY and CDR2 FYNNEI come from the germline V gene. This chain's CDR3 is CASRDDRGGSPLHF. The CDR3 bases are TGTGCCAGCAGAGACGACAGGGGTGGATCACCCCTCCACTTT.

This rearrangement joins TRBV30 to TRBJ2-2; no clear D. The CDR3 runs to 11 residues. In germline, CDR1 is GTSNPN, CDR2 SVGIG (reference sequence). With 3 bases removed from V and 4 bases from J, the gap between germline ends came to 3 bases. The CDR3 sequence: CAWRGTGELFF. The CDR3 DNA follows: TGTGCCTGGAGGGGCACCGGGGAGCTGTTTTTT.

This rearrangement joins TRBV30 to TRBJ1-5; 7 bases are shared with TRBD1. CDR3 length: 13 amino acids. V shed 8 bases, J shed 6 bases, and the junction held 10 bases outside the gene matches. The germline V gene encodes CDR1 GTSNPN and CDR2 SVGIG (reference sequence). The DNA of the CDR3 is TGTGCCGCCGCCAGGGGGTTCGGTCAGCCCCAGCATTTT. Translated, it gives CAAARGFGQPQHF.

The rearrangement links TRBV7-2 to TRBJ2-1; 10 bases line up with TRBD2. The CDR3 contains 18 residues. Germline-derived CDR1 and CDR2 are SGHTA and FQGNSA. Trimming took 0 bases from V and 6 from J; bases not matched to a gene: 11. DNA of the CDR3: TGTGCCAGCAGCTTAGCCCCAGCGGGAGGGTCTTTGGGCAATGAGCAGTTCTTC. It is translated as CASSLAPAGGSLGNEQFF.

The chain has TRBV7-3 and TRBJ2-7; possibly TRBD1 or TRBD2 for D (6 bases each). The CDR3 consists of 14 residues. Trimming removed 5 bases from V and 3 bases from J, with 14 bases in between. Germline V gene lookup returns CDR1 SGHTA and CDR2 FQGTGA. The CDR3 region has the DNA TGTGCCAGCAGCCCGAAGGGGGACTTCTACGAGCAGTACTTC. This sequence encodes CASSPKGDFYEQYF.

CDR3 loop: CASSVGTGLRGYTF. DNA for the CDR3: TGCGCCAGCAGCGTGGGGACAGGCCTGCGAGGCTACACCTTC. The J gene is TRBJ1-2, the V gene TRBV5-1; 8 nucleotides line up with TRBD1. The CDR3 is 14 residues long. V shed 4 bases, J shed 8 bases, and the junction held 10 bases outside the gene matches. Germline V gene sequence: CDR1 SGHRS, CDR2 YFSETQ.

This chain uses TRBV5-1 with TRBJ2-1, with TRBD2 identical over 11 bases. The V gene's germline CDR1 is SGHRS and CDR2 YFSETQ. CDR3 length: 17 residues. The V segment lost 0 bases and the J segment 10 bases; nucleotides outside the gene matches: 12. The CDR3, as DNA: TGCGCCAGCAGCTTGGCCCTGGGCCTAGCGGGGGGTATGGAGCAGTTCTTC. It is translated as CASSLALGLAGGMEQFF.

The genes are TRBV6-5 and TRBJ2-7, with D possibly being TRBD1 (6 bases). CDR1 MNHEY and CDR2 SVGAGI come from the germline V gene. V gave up 8 bases and J gave up 0 bases, with 11 bases separating them. The CDR3 consists of 13 residues. The CDR3 bases are TGTGCCAGCCGCCAACAGGGCTCCTACGAGCAGTACTTC. This sequence encodes CASRQQGSYEQYF.